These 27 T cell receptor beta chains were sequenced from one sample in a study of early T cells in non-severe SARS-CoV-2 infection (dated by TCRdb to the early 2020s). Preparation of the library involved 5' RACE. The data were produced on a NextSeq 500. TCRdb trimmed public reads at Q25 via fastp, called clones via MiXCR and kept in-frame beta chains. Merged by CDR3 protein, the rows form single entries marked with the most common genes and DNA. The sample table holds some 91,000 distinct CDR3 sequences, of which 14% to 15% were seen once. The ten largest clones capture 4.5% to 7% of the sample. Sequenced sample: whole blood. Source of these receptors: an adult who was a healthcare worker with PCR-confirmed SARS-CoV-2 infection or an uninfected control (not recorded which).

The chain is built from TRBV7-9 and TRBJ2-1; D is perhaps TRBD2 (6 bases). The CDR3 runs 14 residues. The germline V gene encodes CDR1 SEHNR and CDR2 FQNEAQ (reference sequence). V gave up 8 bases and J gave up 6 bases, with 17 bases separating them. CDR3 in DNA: TGTGCCAGCCGAATAGCGGAGGCCGGCAATGAGCAGTTCTTC. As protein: CASRIAEAGNEQFF.

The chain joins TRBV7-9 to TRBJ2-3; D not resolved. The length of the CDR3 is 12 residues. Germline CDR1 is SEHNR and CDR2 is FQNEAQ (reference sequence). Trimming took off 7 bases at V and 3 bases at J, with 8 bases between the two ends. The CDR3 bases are TGTGCCAGCAACTGGGGAACAGATACGCAGTATTTT. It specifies CASNWGTDTQYF.

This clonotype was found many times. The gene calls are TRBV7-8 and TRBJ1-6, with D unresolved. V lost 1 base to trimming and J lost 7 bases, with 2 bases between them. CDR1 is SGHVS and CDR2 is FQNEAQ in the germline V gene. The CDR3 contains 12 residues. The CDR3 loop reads CASSLGNSPLHF. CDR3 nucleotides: TGTGCCAGCAGCTTAGGAAATTCACCCCTCCACTTT.

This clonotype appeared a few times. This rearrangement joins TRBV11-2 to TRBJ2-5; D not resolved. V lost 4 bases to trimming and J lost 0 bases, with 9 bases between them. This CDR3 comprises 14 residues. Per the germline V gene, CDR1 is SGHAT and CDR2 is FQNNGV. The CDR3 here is CASSYVGYQETQYF. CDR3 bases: TGTGCCAGCAGCTACGTTGGGTACCAAGAGACCCAGTACTTC. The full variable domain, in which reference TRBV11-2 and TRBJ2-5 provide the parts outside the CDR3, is EAGVAQSPRYKIIEKRQSVAFWCNPISGHATLYWYQQILGQGPKLLIQFQNNGVVDDSQLPKDRFSAERLKGVDSTLKIQPAKLEDSAVYLCASSYVGYQETQYFGPGTRLLVL.

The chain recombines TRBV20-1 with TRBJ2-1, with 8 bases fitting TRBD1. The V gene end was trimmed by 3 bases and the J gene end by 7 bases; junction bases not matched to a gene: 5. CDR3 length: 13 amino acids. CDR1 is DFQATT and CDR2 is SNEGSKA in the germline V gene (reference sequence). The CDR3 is CSASQGAWNEQFF. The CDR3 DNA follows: TGCAGTGCTAGCCAGGGGGCATGGAATGAGCAGTTCTTC.

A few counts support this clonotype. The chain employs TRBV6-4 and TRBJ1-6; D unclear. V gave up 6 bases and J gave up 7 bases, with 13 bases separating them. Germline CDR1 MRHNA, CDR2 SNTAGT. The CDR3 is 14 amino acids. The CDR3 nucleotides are TGTGCCAGCAGCGGAGGGATGTCGAATTCACCCCTCCACTTT. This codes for CASSGGMSNSPLHF.

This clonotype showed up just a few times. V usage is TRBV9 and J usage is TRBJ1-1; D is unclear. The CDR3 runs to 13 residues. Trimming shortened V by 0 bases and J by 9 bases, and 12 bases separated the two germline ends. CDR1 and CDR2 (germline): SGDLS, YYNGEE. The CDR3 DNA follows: TGTGCCAGCAGCGTAGATACAGATACCCAAGCTTTCTTT. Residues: CASSVDTDTQAFF.

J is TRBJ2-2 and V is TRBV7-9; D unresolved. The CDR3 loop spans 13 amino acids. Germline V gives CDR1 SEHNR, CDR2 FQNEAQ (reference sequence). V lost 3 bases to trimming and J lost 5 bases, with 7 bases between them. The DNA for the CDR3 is TGTGCCAGCAGCTTGTTAGGTACCGGGGAGCTGTTTTTT. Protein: CASSLLGTGELFF.

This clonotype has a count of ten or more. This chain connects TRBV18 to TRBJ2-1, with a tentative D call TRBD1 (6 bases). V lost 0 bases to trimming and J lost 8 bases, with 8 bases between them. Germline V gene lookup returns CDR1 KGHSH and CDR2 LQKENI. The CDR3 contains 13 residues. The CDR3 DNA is TGTGCCAGCTCACCACCAGCAGGGGATGAGCAGTTCTTC. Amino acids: CASSPPAGDEQFF.

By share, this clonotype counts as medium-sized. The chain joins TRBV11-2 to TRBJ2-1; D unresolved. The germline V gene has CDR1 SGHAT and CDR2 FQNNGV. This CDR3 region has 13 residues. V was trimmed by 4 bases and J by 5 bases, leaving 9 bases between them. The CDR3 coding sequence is TGTGCCAGCAGCTCCGTACCGGACAATGAGCAGTTCTTC. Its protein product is CASSSVPDNEQFF.

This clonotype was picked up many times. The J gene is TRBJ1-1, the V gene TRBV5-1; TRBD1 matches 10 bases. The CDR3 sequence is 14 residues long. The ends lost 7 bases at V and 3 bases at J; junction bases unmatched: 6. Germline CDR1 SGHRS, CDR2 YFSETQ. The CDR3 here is CASRGTGADTEAFF. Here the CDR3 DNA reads TGCGCCAGCCGCGGGACAGGGGCGGACACTGAAGCTTTCTTT.

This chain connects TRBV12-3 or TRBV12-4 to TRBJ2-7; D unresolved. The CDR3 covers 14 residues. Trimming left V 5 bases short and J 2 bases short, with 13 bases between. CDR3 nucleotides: TGTGCCAGCAGTCCCCCCAATAGTCCCTACGAGCAGTACTTC. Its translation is CASSPPNSPYEQYF.

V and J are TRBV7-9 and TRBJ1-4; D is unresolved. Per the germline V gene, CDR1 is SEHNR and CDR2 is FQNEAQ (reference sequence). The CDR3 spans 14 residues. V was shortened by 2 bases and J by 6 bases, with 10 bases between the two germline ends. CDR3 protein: CASSLFGKDEKLFF. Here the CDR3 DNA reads TGTGCCAGCAGCTTATTCGGGAAAGATGAAAAACTGTTTTTT.

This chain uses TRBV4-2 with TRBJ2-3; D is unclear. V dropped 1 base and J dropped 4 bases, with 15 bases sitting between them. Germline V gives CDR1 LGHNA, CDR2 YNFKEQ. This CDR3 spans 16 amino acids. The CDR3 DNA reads TGTGCCAGCAGCCAAGGGGCGGCGGATGGGCCAGATACGCAGTATTTT. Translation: CASSQGAADGPDTQYF.

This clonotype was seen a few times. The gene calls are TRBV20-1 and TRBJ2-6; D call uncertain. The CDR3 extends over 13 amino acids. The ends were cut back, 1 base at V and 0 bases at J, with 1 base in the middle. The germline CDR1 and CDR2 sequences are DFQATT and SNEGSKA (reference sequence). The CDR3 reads CSARVSGANVLTF. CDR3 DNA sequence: TGCAGTGCTAGAGTCTCTGGGGCCAACGTCCTGACTTTC.

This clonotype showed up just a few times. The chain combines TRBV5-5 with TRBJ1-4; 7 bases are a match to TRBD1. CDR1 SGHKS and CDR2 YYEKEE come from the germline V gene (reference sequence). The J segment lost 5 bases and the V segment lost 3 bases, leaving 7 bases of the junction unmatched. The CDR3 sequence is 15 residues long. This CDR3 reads CASSWPGTENEKLFF. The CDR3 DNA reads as TGTGCCAGCAGCTGGCCCGGGACAGAAAATGAAAAACTGTTTTTT.

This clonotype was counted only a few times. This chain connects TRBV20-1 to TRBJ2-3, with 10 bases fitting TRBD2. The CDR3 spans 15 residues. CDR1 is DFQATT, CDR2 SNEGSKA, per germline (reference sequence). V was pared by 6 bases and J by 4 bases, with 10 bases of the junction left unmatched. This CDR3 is CSAALPSGRPDTQYF. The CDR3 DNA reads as TGCAGTGCCGCTCTGCCTAGCGGGAGACCAGATACGCAGTATTTT.

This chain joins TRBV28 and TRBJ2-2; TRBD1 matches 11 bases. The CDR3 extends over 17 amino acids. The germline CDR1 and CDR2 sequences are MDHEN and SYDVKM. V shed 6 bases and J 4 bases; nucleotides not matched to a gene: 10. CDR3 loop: CASSALGQGAGTGELFF. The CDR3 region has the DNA TGTGCCAGCAGCGCTCTAGGACAGGGGGCAGGCACCGGGGAGCTGTTTTTT.

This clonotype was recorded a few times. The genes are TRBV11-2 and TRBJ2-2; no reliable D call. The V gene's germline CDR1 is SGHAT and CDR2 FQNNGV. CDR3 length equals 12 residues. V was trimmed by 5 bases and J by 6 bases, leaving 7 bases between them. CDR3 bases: TGTGCCAGCAGCCAAAGTGCCGGGGAGCTGTTTTTT. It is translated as CASSQSAGELFF.

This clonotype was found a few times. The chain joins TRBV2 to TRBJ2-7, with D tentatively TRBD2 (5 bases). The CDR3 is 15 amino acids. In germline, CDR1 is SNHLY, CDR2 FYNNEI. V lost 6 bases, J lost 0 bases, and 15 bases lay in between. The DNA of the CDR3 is TGTGCCAGCAGACTCGAAGCGGCGAGCTCCTACGAGCAGTACTTC. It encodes CASRLEAASSYEQYF.

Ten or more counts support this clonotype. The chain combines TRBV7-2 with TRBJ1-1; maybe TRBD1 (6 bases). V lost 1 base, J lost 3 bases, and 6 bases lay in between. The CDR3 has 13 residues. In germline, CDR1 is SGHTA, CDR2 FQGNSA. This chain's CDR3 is CASSLDRDTEAFF. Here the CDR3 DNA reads TGTGCCAGCAGCTTAGACAGGGACACTGAAGCTTTCTTT.

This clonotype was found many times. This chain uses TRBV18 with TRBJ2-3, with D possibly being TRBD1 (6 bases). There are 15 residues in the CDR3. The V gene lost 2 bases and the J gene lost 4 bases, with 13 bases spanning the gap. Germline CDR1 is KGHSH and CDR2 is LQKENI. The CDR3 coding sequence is TGTGCCAGCTCACCAAGAGGGAAGGGGGCAGATACGCAGTATTTT. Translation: CASSPRGKGADTQYF. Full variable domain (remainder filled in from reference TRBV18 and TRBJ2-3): NAGVMQNPRHLVRRRGQEARLRCSPMKGHSHVYWYRQLPEEGLKFMVYLQKENIIDESGMPKERFSAEFPKEGPSILRIQQVVRGDSAAYFCASSPRGKGADTQYFGPGTRLTVL.

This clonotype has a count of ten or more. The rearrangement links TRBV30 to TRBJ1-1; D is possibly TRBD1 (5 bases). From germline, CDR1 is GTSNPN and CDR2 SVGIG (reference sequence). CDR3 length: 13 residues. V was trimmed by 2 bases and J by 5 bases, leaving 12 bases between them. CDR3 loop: CAWSILGGTEAFF. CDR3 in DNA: TGTGCCTGGAGTATATTGGGGGGTACTGAAGCTTTCTTT.

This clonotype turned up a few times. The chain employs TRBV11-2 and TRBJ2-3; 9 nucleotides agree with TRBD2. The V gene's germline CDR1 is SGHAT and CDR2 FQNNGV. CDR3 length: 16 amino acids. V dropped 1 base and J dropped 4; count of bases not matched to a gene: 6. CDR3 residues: CASSLAFAGGADTQYF. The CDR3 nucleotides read TGTGCCAGCAGCTTAGCTTTTGCGGGAGGGGCAGATACGCAGTATTTT.

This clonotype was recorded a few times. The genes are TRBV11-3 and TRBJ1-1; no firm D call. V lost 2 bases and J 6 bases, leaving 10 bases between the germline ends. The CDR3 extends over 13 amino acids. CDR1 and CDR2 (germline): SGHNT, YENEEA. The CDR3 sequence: CASSLTPRAEAFF. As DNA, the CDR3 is TGTGCCAGCAGCTTAACCCCTCGGGCTGAAGCTTTCTTT. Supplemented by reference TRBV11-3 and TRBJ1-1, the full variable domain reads EAGVVQSPRYKIIEKKQPVAFWCNPISGHNTLYWYLQNLGQGPELLIRYENEEAVDDSQLPKDRFSAERLKGVDSTLKIQPAELGDSAVYLCASSLTPRAEAFFGQGTRLTVV.

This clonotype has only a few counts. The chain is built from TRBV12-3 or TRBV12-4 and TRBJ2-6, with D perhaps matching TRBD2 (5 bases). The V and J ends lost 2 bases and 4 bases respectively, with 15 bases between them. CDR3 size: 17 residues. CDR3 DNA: TGTGCCAGCAGTTTACATACCCTAGCTCGAGGGGCCAACGTCCTGACTTTC. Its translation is CASSLHTLARGANVLTF.

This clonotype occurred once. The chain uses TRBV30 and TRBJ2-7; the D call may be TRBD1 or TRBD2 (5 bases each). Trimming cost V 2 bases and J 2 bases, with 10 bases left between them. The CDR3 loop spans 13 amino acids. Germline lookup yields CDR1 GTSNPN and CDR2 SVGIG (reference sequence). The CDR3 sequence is CAWSTGGAYEQYF. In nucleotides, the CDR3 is TGTGCCTGGAGTACAGGAGGAGCCTACGAGCAGTACTTC. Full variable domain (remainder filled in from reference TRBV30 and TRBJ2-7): SQTIHQWPATLVQPVGSPLSLECTVEGTSNPNLYWYRQAAGRGLQLLFYSVGIGQISSEVPQNLSASRPQDRQFILSSKKLLLSDSGFYLCAWSTGGAYEQYFGPGTRLTVT.